Below, one T cell receptor (beta chain) is given with its context. Its antigen remains unidentified. The data are from a study of cytomegalovirus exposure and HLA in healthy donors. Notes on the study in general: Researchers reported in a later analysis that a missense DCLRE1C variant was tied to TCR beta V- and J-gene trimming.

The CDR3 spans 16 residues. V lost 6 bases and J 7 bases, leaving 22 bases between the germline ends. Per the germline V gene, CDR1 is MNHEY and CDR2 is SVGAGI. Researchers ran the PCR with 60 Vbeta and 13 Jbeta primers. The data were produced by immunoSEQ multiplex PCR, yet TCRdb's version contains in-frame clones alone and is incomplete. The sample contains approximately 110,000 clones, around 80% of which appear only once. J is TRBJ2-1 and V is TRBV6-5; D may be TRBD2 (5 bases). The TCR originated in a man aged 40-49 years in good health and CMV-seropositive. Material for sequencing was PBMCs. CDR3 residues: CASSYEGTAIGNEQFF. CDR3 in DNA: TGTGCCAGCAGCTACGAGGGCACAGCCATAGGGAATGAGCAGTTCTTC.